The next 10 T cell receptor beta chains were all read from a single sample in a study of blood T cell repertoires in COVID-19. Here immunoSEQ multiplex PCR was the method, and the copy in TCRdb shows in-frame clones only, minus some. The sample includes more than 25,000 clones, approximately 88% of them seen just once. The sample consisted of peripheral blood. These receptor sequences come from a woman in her 40s with active or convalescent COVID-19.

The chain employs TRBV28 and TRBJ2-7, with D perhaps matching TRBD1 (5 bases). The germline V gene has CDR1 MDHEN and CDR2 SYDVKM. The CDR3 is made up of 18 amino acids. V lost 2 bases to trimming and J lost 0 bases, with 20 bases between them. In DNA form, the CDR3 reads TGTGCCAGCAGTTTAATTTTTGCTGTCCAGGGTCTCTCCTACGAGCAGTACTTC. This encodes CASSLIFAVQGLSYEQYF. The variable domain in full, with the rest retrieved from reference TRBV28 and TRBJ2-7, is DVKVTQSSRYLVKRTGEKVFLECVQDMDHENMFWYRQDPGLGLRLIYFSYDVKMKEKGDIPEGYSVSREKKERFSLILESASTNQTSMYLCASSLIFAVQGLSYEQYFGPGTRLTVT.

The rearrangement links TRBV6-4 to TRBJ1-1; D unresolved. Germline lookup yields CDR1 MRHNA and CDR2 SNTAGT. This CDR3 spans 16 amino acids. Trimming left V 5 bases short and J 1 base short, with 17 bases between. CDR3 in amino acids: CASSQQPGGGNTEAFF. DNA for the CDR3: TGTGCCAGCAGTCAGCAGCCAGGAGGAGGGAACACTGAAGCTTTCTTT.

This chain uses TRBV6-1 with TRBJ2-3; D perhaps matches TRBD1 (7 bases). The germline V and J ends were trimmed by 0 bases and 0 bases, with 10 bases remaining between them. CDR1 is MNHNS, CDR2 SASEGT, per germline. The CDR3 extends over 16 amino acids. CDR3 coding DNA: TGTGCCAGCAGTGAAGCGGGGGGACAGAGCACAGATACGCAGTATTTT. This sequence encodes CASSEAGGQSTDTQYF.

V usage is TRBV28 and J usage is TRBJ1-5; no firm D call. Between the trimmed V and J ends, which lost 6 bases and 0 bases, there was a span of 9 bases. This CDR3 is built from 14 residues. Germline V gene lookup returns CDR1 MDHEN and CDR2 SYDVKM. The CDR3 sequence is CASRPGISNQPQHF. Here the CDR3 DNA reads TGTGCCAGCAGACCGGGGATTAGCAATCAGCCCCAGCATTTT.

V gene TRBV6-1 combines with J gene TRBJ2-2, with D tentatively TRBD2 (6 bases). V lost 1 base and J 16 bases, leaving 10 bases between the germline ends. Germline loops: CDR1 MNHNS, CDR2 SASEGT. The CDR3 runs 11 residues. In nucleotides, the CDR3 is TGTGCCAGCAGTGAAGGACTAGAGGGGTTTTTT. It translates to CASSEGLEGFF.

The chain is built from TRBV12-3 or TRBV12-4 and TRBJ2-3; D is unclear. This CDR3 region has 13 residues. Deletions cut 3 bases from V and 1 base from J, with 5 bases between. CDR3 DNA: TGTGCCAGCAGTTTTTCGGGCACAGATACGCAGTATTTT. This codes for CASSFSGTDTQYF.

The V call is TRBV7-3, the J call TRBJ2-7; 8 positions match TRBD1. This CDR3 has 13 residues. Germline V gene sequence: CDR1 SGHTA, CDR2 FQGTGA. With 5 bases clipped from V and 6 bases from J, the junction kept 6 bases outside the gene matches. The CDR3 region is CASSERQGSEQYF. CDR3 coding DNA: TGTGCCAGCAGCGAGCGACAGGGGTCCGAGCAGTACTTC.

The chain employs TRBV5-1 and TRBJ2-3; D perhaps matches TRBD1 (5 bases). The V gene's germline CDR1 is SGHRS and CDR2 YFSETQ. The CDR3 consists of 14 residues. V lost 3 bases and J 4 bases, leaving 12 bases between the germline ends. CDR3 sequence reads: CASSSTAGADTQYF. CDR3 DNA sequence: TGCGCCAGCAGCTCGACAGCAGGCGCAGATACGCAGTATTTT.

This rearrangement joins TRBV5-8 to TRBJ1-5; D is possibly TRBD1 (5 bases). The CDR3 is 15 residues long. From germline, CDR1 is SGHTS and CDR2 YDEGEE. With 0 bases removed from V and 0 bases from J, the gap between germline ends came to 7 bases. CDR3 region: CASSLGQYSNQPQHF. CDR3 in DNA: TGTGCCAGCAGCTTGGGACAGTATAGCAATCAGCCCCAGCATTTT. Filled out from reference TRBV5-8 and TRBJ1-5, the complete variable domain reads EAGVTQSPTHLIKTRGQQATLRCSPISGHTSVYWYQQALGLGLQFLLWYDEGEERNRGNFPPRFSGRQFPNYSSELNVNALELEDSALYLCASSLGQYSNQPQHFGDGTRLSIL.

This chain uses TRBV19 with TRBJ2-2; tentative D call: TRBD1 (5 bases). Germline-derived CDR1 and CDR2 are LNHDA and SQIVND (reference sequence). Trimming shortened V by 5 bases and J by 4 bases, and 11 bases separated the two germline ends. CDR3 size: 14 residues. The CDR3 DNA reads TGTGCCAGTAGTCTACAGGTTAGCACCGGGGAGCTGTTTTTT. It encodes CASSLQVSTGELFF. Complete variable domain (other parts from reference TRBV19 and TRBJ2-2): DGGITQSPKYLFRKEGQNVTLSCEQNLNHDAMYWYRQDPGQGLRLIYYSQIVNDFQKGDIAEGYSVSREKKESFPLTVTSAQKNPTAFYLCASSLQVSTGELFFGEGSRLTVL.